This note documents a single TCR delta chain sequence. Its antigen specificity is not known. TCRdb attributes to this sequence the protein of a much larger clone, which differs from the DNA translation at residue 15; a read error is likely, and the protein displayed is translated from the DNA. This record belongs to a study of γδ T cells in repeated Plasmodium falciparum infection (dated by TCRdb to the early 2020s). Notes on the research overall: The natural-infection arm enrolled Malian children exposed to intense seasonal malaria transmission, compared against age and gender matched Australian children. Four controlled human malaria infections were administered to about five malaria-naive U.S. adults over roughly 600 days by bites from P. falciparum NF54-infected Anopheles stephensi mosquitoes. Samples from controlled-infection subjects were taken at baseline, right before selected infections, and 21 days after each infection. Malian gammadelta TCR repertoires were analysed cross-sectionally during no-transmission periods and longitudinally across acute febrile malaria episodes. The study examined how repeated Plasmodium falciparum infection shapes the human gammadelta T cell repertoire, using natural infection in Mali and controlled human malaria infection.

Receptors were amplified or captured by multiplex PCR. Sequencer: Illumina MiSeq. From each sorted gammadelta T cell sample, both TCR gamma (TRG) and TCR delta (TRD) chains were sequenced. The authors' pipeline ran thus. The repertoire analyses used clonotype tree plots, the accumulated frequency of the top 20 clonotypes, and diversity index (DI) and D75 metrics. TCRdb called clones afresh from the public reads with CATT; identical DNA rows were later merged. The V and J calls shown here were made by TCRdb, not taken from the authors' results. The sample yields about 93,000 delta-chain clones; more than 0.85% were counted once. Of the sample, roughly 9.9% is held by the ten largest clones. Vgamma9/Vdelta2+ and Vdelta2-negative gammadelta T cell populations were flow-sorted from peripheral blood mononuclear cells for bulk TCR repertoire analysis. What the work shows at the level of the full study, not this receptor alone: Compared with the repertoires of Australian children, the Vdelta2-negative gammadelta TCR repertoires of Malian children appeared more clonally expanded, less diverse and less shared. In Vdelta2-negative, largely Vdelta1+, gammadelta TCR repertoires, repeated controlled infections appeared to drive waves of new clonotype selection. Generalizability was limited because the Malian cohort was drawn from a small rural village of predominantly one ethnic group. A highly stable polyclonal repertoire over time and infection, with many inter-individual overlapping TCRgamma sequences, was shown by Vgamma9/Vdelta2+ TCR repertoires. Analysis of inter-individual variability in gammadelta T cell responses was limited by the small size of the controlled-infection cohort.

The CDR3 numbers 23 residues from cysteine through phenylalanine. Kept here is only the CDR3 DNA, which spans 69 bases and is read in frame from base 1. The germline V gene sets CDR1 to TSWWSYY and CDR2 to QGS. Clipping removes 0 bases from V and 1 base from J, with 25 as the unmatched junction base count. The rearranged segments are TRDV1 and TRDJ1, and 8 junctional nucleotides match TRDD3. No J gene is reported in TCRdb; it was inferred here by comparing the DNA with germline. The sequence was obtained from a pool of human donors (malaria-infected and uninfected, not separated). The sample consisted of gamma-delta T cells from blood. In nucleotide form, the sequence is TGTGCTCTTGGGGAACTAGCCCATCAAATTGGAGATGGGGGATGCCAACCCACCGATAAACTCATCTTT. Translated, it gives CALGELAHQIGDGGCQPTDKLIF.